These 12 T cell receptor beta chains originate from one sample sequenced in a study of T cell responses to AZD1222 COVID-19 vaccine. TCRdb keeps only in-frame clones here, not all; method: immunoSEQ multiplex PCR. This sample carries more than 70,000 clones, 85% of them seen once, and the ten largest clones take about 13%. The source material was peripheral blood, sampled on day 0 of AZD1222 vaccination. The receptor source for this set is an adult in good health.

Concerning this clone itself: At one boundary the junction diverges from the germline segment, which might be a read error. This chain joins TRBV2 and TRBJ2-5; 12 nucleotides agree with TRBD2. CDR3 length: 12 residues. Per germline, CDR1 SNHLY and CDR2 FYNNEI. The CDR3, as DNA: TGTGCCAGCAGTCGGCAGACTAGCGGGGGTCACTTC. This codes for CASSRQTSGGHF.

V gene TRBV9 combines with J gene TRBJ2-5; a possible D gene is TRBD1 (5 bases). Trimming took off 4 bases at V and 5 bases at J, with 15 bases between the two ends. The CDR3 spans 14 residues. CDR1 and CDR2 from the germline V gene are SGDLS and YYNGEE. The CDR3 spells CASSTQGSRETQYF. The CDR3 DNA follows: TGTGCCAGCAGCACCCAGGGTTCCCGGGAGACCCAGTACTTC.

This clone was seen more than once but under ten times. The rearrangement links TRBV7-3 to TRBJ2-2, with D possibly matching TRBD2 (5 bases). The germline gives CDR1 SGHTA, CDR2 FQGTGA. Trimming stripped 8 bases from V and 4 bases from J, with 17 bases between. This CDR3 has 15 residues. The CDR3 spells CASGGRASGTGELFF. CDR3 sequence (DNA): TGTGCCAGCGGAGGCCGAGCCTCGGGCACCGGGGAGCTGTTTTTT.

The CDR3 DNA is TGTGCCAGCAGCAGGGCCCCGGGTGGAGCTTTCTTT. Encoded protein: CASSRAPGGAFF. This chain links TRBV7-9 with TRBJ1-1; D remains ambiguous. The germline gives CDR1 SEHNR, CDR2 FQNEAQ (reference sequence). Trimming pared 5 bases from V and 10 bases from J, leaving 14 bases between. CDR3 length equals 12 residues.

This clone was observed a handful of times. The CDR3 reads CASTPGTGSNQPQHF. The CDR3 DNA reads TGCGCCAGCACCCCCGGGACAGGGTCAAATCAGCCCCAGCATTTT. The chain recombines TRBV5-1 with TRBJ1-5; 9 nucleotides line up with TRBD1. Trimming took 6 bases from V and 4 from J; bases not matched to a gene: 8. CDR3 size: 15 residues. The V gene's germline CDR1 is SGHRS and CDR2 YFSETQ.

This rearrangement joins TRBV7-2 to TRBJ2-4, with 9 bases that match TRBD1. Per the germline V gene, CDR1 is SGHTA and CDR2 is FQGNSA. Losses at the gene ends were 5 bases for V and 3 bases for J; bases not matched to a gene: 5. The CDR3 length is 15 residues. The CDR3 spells CASSRGQGDKNIQYF. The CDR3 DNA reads TGTGCCAGCAGCCGGGGACAGGGAGACAAAAACATTCAGTACTTC.

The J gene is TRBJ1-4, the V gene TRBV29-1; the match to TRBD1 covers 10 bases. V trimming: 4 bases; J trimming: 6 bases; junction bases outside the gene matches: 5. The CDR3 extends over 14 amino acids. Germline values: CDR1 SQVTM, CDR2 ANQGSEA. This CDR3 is CSVGSGTGDEKLFF. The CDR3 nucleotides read TGCAGCGTTGGATCTGGGACAGGGGATGAAAAACTGTTTTTT.

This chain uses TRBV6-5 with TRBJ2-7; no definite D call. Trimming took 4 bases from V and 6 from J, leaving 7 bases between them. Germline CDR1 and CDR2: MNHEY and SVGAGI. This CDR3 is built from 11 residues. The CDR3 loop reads CASSWASEQYF. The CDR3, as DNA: TGTGCCAGCAGTTGGGCATCCGAGCAGTACTTC.

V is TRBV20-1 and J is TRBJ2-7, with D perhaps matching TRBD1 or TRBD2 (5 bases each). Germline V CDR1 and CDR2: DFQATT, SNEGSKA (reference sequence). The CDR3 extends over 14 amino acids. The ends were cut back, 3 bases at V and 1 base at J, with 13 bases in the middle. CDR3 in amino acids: CSASLGPPSYEQYF. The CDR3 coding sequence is TGCAGTGCTAGTCTGGGACCGCCATCCTACGAGCAGTACTTC.

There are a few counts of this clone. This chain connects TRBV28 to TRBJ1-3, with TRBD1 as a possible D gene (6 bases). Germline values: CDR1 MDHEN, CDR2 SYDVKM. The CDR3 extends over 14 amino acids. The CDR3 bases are TGTGCTACCATTCCACCGGGGGGCGGAAACACCATATATTTT. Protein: CATIPPGGGNTIYF.

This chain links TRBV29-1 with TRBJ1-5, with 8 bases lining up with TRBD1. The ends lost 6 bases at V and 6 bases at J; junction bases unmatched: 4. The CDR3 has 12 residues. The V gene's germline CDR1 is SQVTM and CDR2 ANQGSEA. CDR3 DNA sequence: TGCAGCGTCGTACAGGGGGGTCAGCCCCAGCATTTT. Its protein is CSVVQGGQPQHF.

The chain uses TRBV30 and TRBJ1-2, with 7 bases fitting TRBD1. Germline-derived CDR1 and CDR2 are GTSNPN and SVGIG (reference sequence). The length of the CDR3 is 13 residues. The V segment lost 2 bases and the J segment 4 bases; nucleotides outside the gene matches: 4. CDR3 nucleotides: TGTGCCTGGAGTCTGGGACAGATCTATGGCTACACCTTC. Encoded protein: CAWSLGQIYGYTF.